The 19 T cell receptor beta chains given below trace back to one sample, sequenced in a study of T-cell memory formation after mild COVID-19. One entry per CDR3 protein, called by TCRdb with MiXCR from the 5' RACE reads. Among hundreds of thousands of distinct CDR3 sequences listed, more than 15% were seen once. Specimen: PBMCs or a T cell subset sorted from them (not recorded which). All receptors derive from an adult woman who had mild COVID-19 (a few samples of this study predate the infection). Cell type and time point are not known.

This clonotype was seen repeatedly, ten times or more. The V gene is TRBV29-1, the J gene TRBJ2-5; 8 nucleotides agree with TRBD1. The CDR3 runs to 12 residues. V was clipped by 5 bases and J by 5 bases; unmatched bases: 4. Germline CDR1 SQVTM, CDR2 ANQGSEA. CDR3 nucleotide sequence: TGCAGCGTTAGGACAGGGCAGGAGACCCAGTACTTC. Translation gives CSVRTGQETQYF.

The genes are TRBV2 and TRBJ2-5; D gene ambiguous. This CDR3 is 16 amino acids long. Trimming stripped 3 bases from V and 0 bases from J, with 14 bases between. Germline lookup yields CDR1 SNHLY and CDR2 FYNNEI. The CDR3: CASSEIPAMYQETQYF. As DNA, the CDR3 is TGTGCCAGCAGTGAGATTCCCGCTATGTACCAAGAGACCCAGTACTTC.

In DNA, the CDR3 is TGTGCCAGCAGTACGACACCCGCGGCCGTTGCGACAGGCTCCAATCAGCCCCAGCATTTT. This codes for CASSTTPAAVATGSNQPQHF. The chain uses TRBV12-3 or TRBV12-4 and TRBJ1-5, with a possible D match to TRBD1 (6 bases). CDR3 length equals 20 residues. Trimming pared 5 bases from V and 3 bases from J, leaving 29 bases between.

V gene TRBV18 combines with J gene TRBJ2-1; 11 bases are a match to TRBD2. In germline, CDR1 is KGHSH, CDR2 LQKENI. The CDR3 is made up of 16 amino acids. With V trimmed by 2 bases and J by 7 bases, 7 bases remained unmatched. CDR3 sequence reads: CASSPSVPSGRNEQFF. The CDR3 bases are TGTGCCAGCTCACCATCGGTGCCTAGCGGGAGGAATGAGCAGTTCTTC.

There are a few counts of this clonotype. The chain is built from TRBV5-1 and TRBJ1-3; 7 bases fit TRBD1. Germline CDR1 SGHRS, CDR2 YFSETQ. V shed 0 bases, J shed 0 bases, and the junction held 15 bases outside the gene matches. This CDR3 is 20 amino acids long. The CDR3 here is CASSLVLGGGQTFSGNTIYF. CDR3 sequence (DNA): TGCGCCAGCAGCTTGGTCCTGGGCGGGGGACAGACCTTCTCTGGAAACACCATATATTTT.

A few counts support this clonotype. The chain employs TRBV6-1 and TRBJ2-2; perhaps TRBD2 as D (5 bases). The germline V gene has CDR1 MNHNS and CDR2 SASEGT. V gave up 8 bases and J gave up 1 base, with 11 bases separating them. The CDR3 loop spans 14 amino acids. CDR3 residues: CASGVRENTGELFF. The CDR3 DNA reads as TGTGCCAGCGGGGTACGGGAGAACACCGGGGAGCTGTTTTTT.

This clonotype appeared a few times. CDR3 region: CAISPLQGAYTF. CDR3 nucleotide sequence: TGTGCCATCAGTCCGTTACAGGGGGCCTACACCTTC. The chain is built from TRBV10-3 and TRBJ1-2, with 9 positions matching TRBD1. Losses at the gene ends were 5 bases for V and 10 bases for J; bases not matched to a gene: 5. The CDR3 sequence is 12 residues long. Per germline, CDR1 ENHRY and CDR2 SYGVKD.

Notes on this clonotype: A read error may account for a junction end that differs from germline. The CDR3 region is CASSFRDRGIF. CDR3 DNA: TGTGCCAGCAGCTTCCGGGACAGGGGGATCTTC. This chain connects TRBV11-2 to TRBJ2-5; 11 nucleotides match TRBD1. CDR3 length equals 11 residues. The germline CDR1 and CDR2 sequences are SGHAT and FQNNGV.

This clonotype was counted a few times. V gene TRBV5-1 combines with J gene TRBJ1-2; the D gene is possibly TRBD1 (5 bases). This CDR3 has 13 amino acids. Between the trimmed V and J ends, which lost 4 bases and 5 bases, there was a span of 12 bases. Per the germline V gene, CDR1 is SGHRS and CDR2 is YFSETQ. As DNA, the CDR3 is TGCGCCAGCAGCCCGACGGGGGAGTATGGCTACACCTTC. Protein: CASSPTGEYGYTF.

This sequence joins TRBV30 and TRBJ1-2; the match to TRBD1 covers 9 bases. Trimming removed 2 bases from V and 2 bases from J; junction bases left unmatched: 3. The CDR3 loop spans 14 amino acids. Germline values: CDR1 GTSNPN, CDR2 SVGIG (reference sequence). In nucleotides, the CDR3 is TGTGCCTGGAGTCGACAGGGGGTAAACTATGGCTACACCTTC. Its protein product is CAWSRQGVNYGYTF.

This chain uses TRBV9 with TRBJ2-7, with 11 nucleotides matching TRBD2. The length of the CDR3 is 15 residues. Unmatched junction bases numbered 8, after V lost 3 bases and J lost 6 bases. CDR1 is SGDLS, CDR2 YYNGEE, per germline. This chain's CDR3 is CASSDTSGSISEQYF. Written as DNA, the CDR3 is TGTGCCAGCAGCGACACTAGCGGGAGCATCTCCGAGCAGTACTTC. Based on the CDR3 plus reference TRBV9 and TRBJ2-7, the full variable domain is DSGVTQTPKHLITATGQRVTLRCSPRSGDLSVYWYQQSLDQGLQFLIQYYNGEERAKGNILERFSAQQFPDLHSELNLSSLELGDSALYFCASSDTSGSISEQYFGPGTRLTVT.

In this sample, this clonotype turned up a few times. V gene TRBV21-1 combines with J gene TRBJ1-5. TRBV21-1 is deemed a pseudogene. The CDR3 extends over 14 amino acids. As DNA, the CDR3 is TGTGCCAGCAGCAAAGCGCTCGGCGGCCGACCCCAGCATTTT. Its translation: CASSKALGGRPQHF.

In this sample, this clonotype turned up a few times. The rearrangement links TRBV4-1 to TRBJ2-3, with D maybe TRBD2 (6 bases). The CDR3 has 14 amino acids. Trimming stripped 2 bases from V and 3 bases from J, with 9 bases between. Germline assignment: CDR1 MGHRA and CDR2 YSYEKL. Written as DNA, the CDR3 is TGCGCCAGCAGCCAACGTGCGGGGACAGATACGCAGTATTTT. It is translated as CASSQRAGTDTQYF.

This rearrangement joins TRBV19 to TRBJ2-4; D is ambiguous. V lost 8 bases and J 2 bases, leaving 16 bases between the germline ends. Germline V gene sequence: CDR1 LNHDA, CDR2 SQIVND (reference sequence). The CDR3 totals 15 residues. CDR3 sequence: CASAEGFVTKNIQYF. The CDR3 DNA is TGTGCCAGTGCGGAAGGGTTCGTGACCAAAAACATTCAGTACTTC.

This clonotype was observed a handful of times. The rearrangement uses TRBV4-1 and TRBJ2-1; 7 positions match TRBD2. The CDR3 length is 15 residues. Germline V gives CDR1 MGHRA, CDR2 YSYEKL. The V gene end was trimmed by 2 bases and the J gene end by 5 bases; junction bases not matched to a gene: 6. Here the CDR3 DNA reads TGCGCCAGCAGCCAATGGAGGGAGGGGCACAATGAGCAGTTCTTC. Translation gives CASSQWREGHNEQFF.

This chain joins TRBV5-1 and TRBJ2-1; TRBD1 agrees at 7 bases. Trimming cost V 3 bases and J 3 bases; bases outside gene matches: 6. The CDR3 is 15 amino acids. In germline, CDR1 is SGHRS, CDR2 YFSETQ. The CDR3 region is CASSSPRDSYNEQFF. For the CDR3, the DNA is TGCGCCAGCAGCTCGCCCCGGGACAGCTACAATGAGCAGTTCTTC.

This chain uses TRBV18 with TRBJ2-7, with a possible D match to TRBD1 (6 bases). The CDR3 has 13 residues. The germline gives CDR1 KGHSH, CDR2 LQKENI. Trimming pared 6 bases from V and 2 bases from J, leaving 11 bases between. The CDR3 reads CASSNRETYEQYF. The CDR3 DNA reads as TGTGCCAGCTCTAACAGGGAAACCTACGAGCAGTACTTC.

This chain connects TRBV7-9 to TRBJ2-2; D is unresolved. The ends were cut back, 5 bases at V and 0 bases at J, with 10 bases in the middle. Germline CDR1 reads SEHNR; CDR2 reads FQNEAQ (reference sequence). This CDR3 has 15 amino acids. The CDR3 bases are TGTGCCAGCAGCACGTCCAGAACGAACACCGGGGAGCTGTTTTTT. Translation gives CASSTSRTNTGELFF.

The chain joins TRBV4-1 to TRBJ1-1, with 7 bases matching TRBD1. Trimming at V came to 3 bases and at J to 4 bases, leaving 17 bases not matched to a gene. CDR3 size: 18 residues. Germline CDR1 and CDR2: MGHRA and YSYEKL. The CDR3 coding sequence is TGCGCCAGCAGCCACCCCGGACAGGACCGGGCCCCCTTCACTGAAGCTTTCTTT. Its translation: CASSHPGQDRAPFTEAFF.